A single T cell receptor (beta chain) is shown here with its context. The antigen this receptor binds is unknown. The sample holds no much larger clone one base away, and base qualities are not on file. The immunoSEQ Assay, a bias-controlled multiplex PCR, was used to amplify TCRbeta CDR3 regions from genomic DNA. The source study handled its data this way. Within the assay, amplification of reference gene primers was used to estimate how many nucleated cells each sample contained. To quantify the absolute abundance of each unique TCRbeta CDR3 rearrangement, sequence reads were collapsed and filtered. Productive Simpson clonality was computed per sample as the square root of Simpson's diversity index over productive rearrangements. This immuneACCESS table, as held by TCRdb, lists in-frame sequences with V and J called but not all clones. Of the missing ones, under half trace to an unresolved V gene in checked studies; the others have no known cause. V and J calls and clone size follow that table, whereas D and trimming were derived from the DNA. This sample gives approximately 150,000 clones in total; more than 65% of them show up just once. The ten largest account for 11% of the sample.

This sample is drawn from a study of blood T cell repertoires in COVID-19 (dated by TCRdb to 2020 to 2022). Notes on the research overall: The collaborator samples originated in the United States, Italy and Spain and spanned the acute and convalescent phases of COVID-19. The material from the prospective study consisted of cDNA or gDNA derived from T cells, B-cell-depleted T cells, or PBMCs. Subjects who had been exposed to COVID-19, were actively infected with it, or had recovered from it provided the deeply sampled blood TCRbeta repertoires that made up the dataset. The repertoires were made available in a free public database intended to serve as a resource for research on the immune response to SARS-CoV-2. The samples were drawn from the first 160 participants of the ongoing ImmuneRACE study and from 950 to 1,500 subjects provided by 6 global collaborators. Sample metadata almost always included a de-identified subject ID, COVID-19 status, age in years and sex. Where HLA class I and class II types were available, the types were taken from metadata supplied by the sample provider, not from assay-based typing. Here is what the overall study found, with its caveats: The quantity of clinical and demographic metadata differed by source and by participant and was supplied without curation.

The collaborating institutions used their own protocols to collect whole blood in K2EDTA tubes. For TCRbeta analysis, collaborator samples were shipped as frozen whole blood, as isolated PBMCs, or as DNA extracted from either sample type. Trimming takes 2 bases from V and 6 bases from J, and the germline ends sit 13 bases apart. Reading from cysteine to phenylalanine, the CDR3 counts 14 amino acids. Only CDR3 DNA is held: 42 bases, read in frame from base 1. The germline V gene supplies CDR1 MNHNS and CDR2 SASEGT. The chain couples TRBV6-1 to TRBJ1-2, with no reliable assignment of the D segment. The receptor's source is a man in his 70s with active or convalescent COVID-19. The material sequenced was peripheral blood. The CDR3 corresponds to CASSELIGYDGYTF. Here is the DNA: TGTGCCAGCAGTGAATTAATCGGGTACGATGGCTACACCTTC.